A selection of T cell receptor beta chains follows, all from one sample in a study of blood T cell repertoires in COVID-19. The data were produced by immunoSEQ multiplex PCR, yet TCRdb's version contains in-frame clones alone and is incomplete. The sample contains a few hundred thousand clones, more than 75% of which appear only once. Material: peripheral blood. The receptors were sampled from a man aged 45-60 years who had recovered from COVID-19. Both conserved end residues are part of each CDR3. A D gene is named only where the DNA matches it firmly. Size tells how often a clone was seen (once, few, many) or the class of an expanded clone, and some rows leave it out.

TRBD1	TRBV28	-	15	TRBJ1-1	TGTGCCAGCGGCCGGCTGGGACAGGGGGGCACTGAAGCTTTCTTT	CASGRLGQGGTEAFF
TRBD2	TRBV27	few	17	TRBJ2-2	TGTGCCAGCAGTTTCTCTAGCGGAACCCCCAACACCGGGGAGCTGTTTTTT	CASSFSSGTPNTGELFF
-	TRBV28	-	14	TRBJ1-2	TGTGCCAGCAGTTTAGCAGGCGTCCTGTATGGCTACACCTTC	CASSLAGVLYGYTF
-	TRBV28	-	15	TRBJ2-7	TGTGCCAGCAGAAAACCGGGAGCGACGGGCTACGAGCAGTACTTC	CASRKPGATGYEQYF
TRBD2	TRBV5-1	-	17	TRBJ2-1	TGCGCCAGCAGCTCCGGCCCCGGGACTAGCGGGCATAATGAGCAGTTCTTC	CASSSGPGTSGHNEQFF
TRBD2	TRBV18	-	15	TRBJ2-3	TGTGCCAGCTCACCATTAGCGGGAAGCACAGATACGCAGTATTTT	CASSPLAGSTDTQYF
-	TRBV6-6	-	13	TRBJ2-7	TGTGCCAGCAGAGACAGGGACTTATACGAGCAGTACTTC	CASRDRDLYEQYF
-	TRBV28	-	14	TRBJ1-5	TGTGCCAGCAGTGGGGGGGGCTTTAATCAGCCCCAGCATTTT	CASSGGGFNQPQHF
TRBD1	TRBV6-5	-	14	TRBJ1-1	TGTGCCAGCACCGGAAGACAGGGGGGGACTGAAGCTTTCTTT	CASTGRQGGTEAFF
TRBD2	TRBV7-8	-	16	TRBJ2-3	TGTGCCAGCAGCTCTCAAACGGGAGGGCCGGGCGATACGCAGTATTTT	CASSSQTGGPGDTQYF
TRBD1	TRBV10-2	-	18	TRBJ1-4	TGCGCCAGCAGTGAGCCCCGGGACAGCCGCGCAACTAATGAAAAACTGTTTTTT	CASSEPRDSRATNEKLFF
-	TRBV9	-	12	TRBJ2-1	TGTGCCAGCAGCCTCCCGGAGGATGAGCAGTTCTTC	CASSLPEDEQFF